The clone carrying this TCR beta chain was recorded only once. Its specificity is unknown. The data stem from a study of beta chain features in type 1 diabetes. Across the study: The patients were much like the healthy donors in age, gender and cell yields.

Per the germline V gene, CDR1 is LNHDA and CDR2 is SQIVND (reference sequence). CDR3 length: 16 amino acids. The germline V and J ends were trimmed by 6 bases and 12 bases, with 26 bases remaining between them. Study-wide results and limits: Among patients, naive, central memory and Treg TCRB repertoires appeared more similar than among healthy donors. A pattern of fewer insertions and more deletions at VDJ junctions was seen in type 1 diabetes patients.

Every isolated RNA sample was fully reverse transcribed, so sequencing captured expressed TCRB transcripts. Sequencing used immunoSEQ multiplex PCR; TCRdb keeps in-frame clones, though not all of them. Of over 120,000 clones in the sample, about 8.7% are singletons; the top ten hold around 0.68%. The clonotype originates from a man younger than 35 in good health. The sequenced sample was central memory CD4+ T cells from blood. The chain links TRBV19 to TRBJ1-4; D possibly corresponds to TRBD1 (5 bases). CDR3 in amino acids: CASRTAGDGLRPELFF. CDR3 nucleotides: TGTGCCAGTAGGACAGCCGGGGACGGACTAAGGCCTGAACTGTTTTTT.